This TCR beta chain stems from a study of blood T cells in healthy people across ages. General observations from the study: Significant beta diversity loss was already apparent by age approximately 36, declining roughly linearly. Not knowing donor CMV status may have confounded expanded clonotype changes.

Remarks on this clonotype: Its matching antigen is unknown.

For the second PCR, which ran for about 7 to 11 cycles, a sample-barcoded 5' primer and a J-beta primer mix were used. Each CDR3 protein is one row after TCRdb ran MiXCR on the 5' RACE reads. In the table there are roughly 800,000 distinct CDR3 sequences, around 25% of which are singletons. Isolated PBMCs totaled at least 6.5 million in each sample. These data were also filed under a second study, of T cells of mothers and their children.

Sequenced material: blood. This receptor was taken from a boy under 18 in good health.

CDR3 sequence reads: CASSQEFGVAGEETQYF. The CDR3 bases are TGCGCCAGCAGCCAGGAATTCGGAGTAGCGGGAGAAGAGACCCAGTACTTC. The V gene is TRBV4-1, the J gene TRBJ2-5; 9 positions agree with TRBD2. Germline loops: CDR1 MGHRA, CDR2 YSYEKL. V was pared by 3 bases and J by 3 bases, with 11 bases of the junction left unmatched. The CDR3 is 17 amino acids.